This TCR beta chain emerged from a study of regulatory T cells in long-lasting Graves disease. Overall study results and limits: Having only a small sample size may have limited accuracy. The study found TRBV28, TRBJ1-2 and TRBJ2-5 favored in persistent disease. Exclusively peripheral blood, rather than thyroid tissue, was studied. Persistent Graves' patients showed a TCR diversity that was lower than that of newly diagnosed ones.

V was clipped by 0 bases and J by 5 bases; unmatched bases: 7. The CDR3 is 16 amino acids. Germline lookup yields CDR1 MNHEY and CDR2 SVGEGT. This clonotype has more than one count but fewer than ten. The antigen remains unidentified. This sample's time point: persistent/refractory GD, antithyroid drugs over 5 years with positive TRAb. Generation of the TCR library employed RNA extracted from PBMCs. Construction of TCR beta libraries relied on iRepertoire HTBI primers and on Arm-PCR targeting CDR3 regions. TCRdb re-analysed the multiplex PCR reads in MiXCR, keeping a single row per CDR3 protein. The table includes about 460,000 distinct CDR3 sequences, approximately 23% detected once.

Sequenced material: peripheral blood mononuclear cells (PBMCs), taken when the disease was refractory, from a patient treated with antithyroid drugs. The gene calls are TRBV6-2 or TRBV6-3 and TRBJ2-7, with 10 positions matching TRBD1. The source of this sequence is a female donor with Graves disease. CDR3 residues: CASSYSSRDRGNEQYF. CDR3 DNA sequence: TGTGCCAGCAGTTACTCTAGCCGGGACAGGGGAAACGAGCAGTACTTC.